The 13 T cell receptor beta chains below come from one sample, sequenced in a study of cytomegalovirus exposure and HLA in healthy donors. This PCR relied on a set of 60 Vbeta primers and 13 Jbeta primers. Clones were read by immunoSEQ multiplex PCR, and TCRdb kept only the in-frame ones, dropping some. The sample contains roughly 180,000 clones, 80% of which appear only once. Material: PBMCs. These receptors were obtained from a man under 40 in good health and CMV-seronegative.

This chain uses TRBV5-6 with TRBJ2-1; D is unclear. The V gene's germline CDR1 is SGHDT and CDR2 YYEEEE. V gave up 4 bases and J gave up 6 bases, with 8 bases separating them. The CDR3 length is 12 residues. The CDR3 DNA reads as TGTGCCAGCAGCGAGCAAGTCAATGAGCAGTTCTTC. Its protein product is CASSEQVNEQFF. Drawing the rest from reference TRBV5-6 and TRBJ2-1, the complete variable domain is DAGVTQSPTHLIKTRGQQVTLRCSPKSGHDTVSWYQQALGQGPQFIFQYYEEEERQRGNFPDRFSGHQFPNYSSELNVNALLLGDSALYLCASSEQVNEQFFGPGTRLTVL.

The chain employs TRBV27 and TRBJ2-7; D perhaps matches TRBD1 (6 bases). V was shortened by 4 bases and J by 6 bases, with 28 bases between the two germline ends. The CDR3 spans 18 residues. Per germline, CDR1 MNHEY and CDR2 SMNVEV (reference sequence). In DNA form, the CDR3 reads TGTGCCAGCAGTTCCCCAAGGGGGTCAGAGAGTGTCCGAGGCGAGCAGTACTTC. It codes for CASSSPRGSESVRGEQYF.

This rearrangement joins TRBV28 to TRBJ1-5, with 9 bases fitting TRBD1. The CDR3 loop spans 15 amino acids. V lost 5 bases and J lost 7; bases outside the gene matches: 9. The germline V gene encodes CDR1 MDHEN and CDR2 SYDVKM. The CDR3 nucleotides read TGTGCCAGCAGTCAGGGACAGGGTAGGCACCAGCCCCAGCATTTT. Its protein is CASSQGQGRHQPQHF.

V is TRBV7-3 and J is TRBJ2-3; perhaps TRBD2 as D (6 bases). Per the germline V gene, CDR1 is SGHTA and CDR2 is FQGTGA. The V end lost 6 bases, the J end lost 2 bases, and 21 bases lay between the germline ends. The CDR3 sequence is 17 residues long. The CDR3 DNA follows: TGTGCCAGCAGTCACCGGGAGCCGGGACTCCTCACAGATACGCAGTATTTT. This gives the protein CASSHREPGLLTDTQYF.

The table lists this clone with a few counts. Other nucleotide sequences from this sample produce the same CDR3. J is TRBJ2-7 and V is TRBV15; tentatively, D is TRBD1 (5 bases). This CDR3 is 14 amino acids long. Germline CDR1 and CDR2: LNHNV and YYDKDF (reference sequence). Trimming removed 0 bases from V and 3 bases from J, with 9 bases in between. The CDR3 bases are TGTGCCACCAGCAGAGATAGACAGAGCTACGAGCAGTACTTC. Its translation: CATSRDRQSYEQYF.

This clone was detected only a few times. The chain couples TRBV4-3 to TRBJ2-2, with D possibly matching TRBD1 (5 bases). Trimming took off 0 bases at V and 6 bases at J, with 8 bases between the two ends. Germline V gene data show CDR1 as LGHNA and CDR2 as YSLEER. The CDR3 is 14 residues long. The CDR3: CASSQDPGPGELFF. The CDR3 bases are TGCGCCAGCAGCCAAGATCCAGGGCCCGGGGAGCTGTTTTTT.

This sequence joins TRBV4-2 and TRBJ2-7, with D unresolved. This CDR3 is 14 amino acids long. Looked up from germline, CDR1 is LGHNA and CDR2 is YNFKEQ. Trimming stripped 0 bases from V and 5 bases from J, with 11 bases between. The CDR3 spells CASSQEGGANEQYF. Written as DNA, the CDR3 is TGTGCCAGCAGCCAAGAAGGTGGAGCTAACGAGCAGTACTTC.

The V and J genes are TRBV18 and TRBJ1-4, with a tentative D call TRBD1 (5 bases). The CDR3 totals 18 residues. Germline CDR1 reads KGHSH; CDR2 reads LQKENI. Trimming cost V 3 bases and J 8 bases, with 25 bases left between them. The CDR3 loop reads CASSPRSIGRTSREKLFF. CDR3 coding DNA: TGTGCCAGCTCACCCCGATCAATAGGAAGGACATCCCGCGAAAAACTGTTTTTT.

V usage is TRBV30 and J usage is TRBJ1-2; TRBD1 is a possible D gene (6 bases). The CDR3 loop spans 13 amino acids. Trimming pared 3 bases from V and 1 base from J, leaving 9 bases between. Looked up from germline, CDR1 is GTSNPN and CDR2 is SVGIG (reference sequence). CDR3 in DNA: TGTGCCTGGAGCCTACAGGGTAACTATGGCTACACCTTC. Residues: CAWSLQGNYGYTF.

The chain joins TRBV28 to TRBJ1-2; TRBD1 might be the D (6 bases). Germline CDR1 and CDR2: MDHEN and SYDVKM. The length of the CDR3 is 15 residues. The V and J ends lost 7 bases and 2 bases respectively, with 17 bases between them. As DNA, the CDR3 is TGTGCCAGCACGGCTGCCTCAGGACAGAACTATGGCTACACCTTC. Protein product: CASTAASGQNYGYTF.

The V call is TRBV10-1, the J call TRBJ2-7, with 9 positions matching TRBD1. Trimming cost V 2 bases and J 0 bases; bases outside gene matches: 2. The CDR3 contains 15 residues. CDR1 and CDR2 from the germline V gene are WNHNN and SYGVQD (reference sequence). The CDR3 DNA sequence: TGCGCCAGCAGTGAGGGGACAGGGTTCTCCTACGAGCAGTACTTC. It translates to CASSEGTGFSYEQYF.

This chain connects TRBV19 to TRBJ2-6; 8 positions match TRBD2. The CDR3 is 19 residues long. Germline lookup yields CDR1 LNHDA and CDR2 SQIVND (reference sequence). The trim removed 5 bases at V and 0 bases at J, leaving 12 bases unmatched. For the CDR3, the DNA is TGTGCCAGTAGTCATTATAGCGGGGCAATTGCCTCTGGGGCCAACGTCCTGACTTTC. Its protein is CASSHYSGAIASGANVLTF.

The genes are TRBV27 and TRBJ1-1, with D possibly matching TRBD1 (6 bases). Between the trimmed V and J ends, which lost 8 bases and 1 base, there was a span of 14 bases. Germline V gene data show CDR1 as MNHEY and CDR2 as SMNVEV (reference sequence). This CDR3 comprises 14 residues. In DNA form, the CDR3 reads TGTGCCAGCGGGGCCCGGGACACGAACACTGAAGCTTTCTTT. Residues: CASGARDTNTEAFF.